This TCR beta chain stems from a study of blood T cells in healthy people across ages. Germline CDR1 and CDR2: MGHRA and YSYEKL. The V and J ends lost 0 bases and 2 bases, in that order; junction bases with no gene match: 7. The CDR3 is 16 residues long. The second PCR ran about 6 to 12 cycles with a sample-barcoded 5' primer and J-beta primers. In TCRdb, the 5' RACE reads were re-called with MiXCR into one record per CDR3 protein. The sample lists about 1,400,000 distinct CDR3 sequences; roughly 59% were seen once. This receptor was identified in a man between 18 and 35 years old in good health. The V gene is TRBV4-1, the J gene TRBJ2-7; TRBD1 aligns across 7 bases. The sequencing sample was made of blood. The CDR3 loop reads CASSQEGNRGPYEQYF. In DNA, the CDR3 is TGCGCCAGCAGCCAAGAGGGAAACAGGGGCCCCTACGAGCAGTACTTC.